This T cell receptor beta chain originates from a study of cytomegalovirus exposure and HLA in healthy donors. On the study more broadly: An earlier analysis identified 100 million to 130 million unique TCR beta sequences in about 179 million T cells.

Germline CDR1 and CDR2: PRHDT and FYEKMQ (reference sequence). This CDR3 spans 14 amino acids. V lost 7 bases and J lost 8, with 18 bases in between. This clone was seen only a few times. Both 60 Vbeta primers and 13 Jbeta primers went into the PCR. The assay was immunoSEQ multiplex PCR, and TCRdb's table has in-frame clones only and misses some. The sample gives 99,000 or so clones, over 9.5% of which show up once; 5.8% is in the top ten. The sequenced sample consisted of PBMCs. The rearrangement links TRBV13 to TRBJ2-1; D possibly corresponds to TRBD1 (5 bases). The sequence was obtained from a man between 40 and 49 years old in good health and CMV-seropositive. The DNA for the CDR3 is TGTGCCAGCAACATGAGACAGTCCTCGCATGAGCAGTTCTTC. Translated: CASNMRQSSHEQFF. The variable domain in full, with the rest retrieved from reference TRBV13 and TRBJ2-1, is AAGVIQSPRHLIKEKRETATLKCYPIPRHDTVYWYQQGPGQDPQFLISFYEKMQSDKGSIPDRFSAQQFSDYHSELNMSSLELGDSALYFCASNMRQSSHEQFFGPGTRLTVL.